This T cell receptor beta chain was sequenced during a study of yellow fever vaccine responses in identical twins. MiXCR, applied by TCRdb to the RT-PCR reads, yields one record per CDR3 protein. The sample lists about 4,200 distinct CDR3 sequences; approximately 85% were seen once. The V and J ends lost 3 bases and 3 bases respectively, with 15 bases between them. Germline V gives CDR1 SGHRS, CDR2 YFSETQ. This CDR3 has 15 amino acids. To note about this clonotype: Its antigen is unknown.

Overall study findings and caveats: Twins showed a vaccine T cell response that reportedly seemed partly convergent, partly personalized.

J is TRBJ1-1 and V is TRBV5-1, with D hard to call. The sequence came from a woman aged 18-35 years who received the yellow fever vaccine. Sequences were derived from T cells from blood (PBMCs), unsorted or a sorted subset (not recorded which), sampled before or after yellow fever vaccination (not recorded which). In DNA, the CDR3 is TGCGCCAGCAGCTGGAGTCCCCCGGCGGACACTGAAGCTTTCTTT. Translated, it gives CASSWSPPADTEAFF.